The 5 T cell receptor beta chains given below trace back to one sample, sequenced in a study of blood T cell repertoires in COVID-19. Using immunoSEQ multiplex PCR, the repertoire was profiled, and TCRdb retains in-frame clones only, with some absent. The sample lists 140,000 or so clones; around four fifths were seen once. Sequencing was carried out using PBMCs or T cells enriched from blood (not recorded which). The source is a woman in her thirties or forties who had recovered from COVID-19.

The rearrangement uses TRBV3-1 (or the pseudogene TRBV3-2) and TRBJ2-7; TRBD2 aligns across 13 bases. The V segment lost 0 bases and the J segment 1 base; nucleotides outside the gene matches: 3. The V gene's germline CDR1 is LGHDT and CDR2 YNNKEL (reference sequence). The CDR3 sequence is 17 residues long. Here the CDR3 reads CASSQDGGLAGSYEQYF. In nucleotides, the CDR3 is TGTGCCAGCAGCCAAGATGGGGGACTAGCGGGGTCCTACGAGCAGTACTTC.

The V gene is TRBV2, the J gene TRBJ1-1; no reliable D call. Germline values: CDR1 SNHLY, CDR2 FYNNEI. The CDR3 is 11 amino acids. The V end lost 7 bases, the J end lost 7 bases, and 10 bases lay between the germline ends. CDR3 loop: CASTAGYEAFF. The CDR3, as DNA: TGTGCCAGCACCGCGGGGTATGAAGCTTTCTTT.

Written as DNA, the CDR3 is TGTGCCAGCAGCTTGGCCGGGAGACAGTGGGGCTACACCTTC. Translated: CASSLAGRQWGYTF. The chain has TRBV5-4 and TRBJ1-2, with a possible D match to TRBD1 (5 bases). Germline V CDR1 and CDR2: SGHNT, YYREEE (reference sequence). V was shortened by 0 bases and J by 8 bases, with 14 bases between the two germline ends. The CDR3 consists of 14 residues.

This clone was seen just once. The chain uses TRBV6-5 and TRBJ1-2; perhaps TRBD1 as D (6 bases). Per germline, CDR1 MNHEY and CDR2 SVGAGI. CDR3 size: 14 residues. The V end was cut by 6 bases, the J end by 3 bases, with 14 bases between. The CDR3 DNA sequence: TGTGCCAGCAGGAACAGGGATCGAGACTATGGCTACACCTTC. It is translated as CASRNRDRDYGYTF.

The sample holds one count of this clone. The chain employs TRBV5-1 and TRBJ2-7, with a tentative D call TRBD2 (6 bases). V was cut by 7 bases and J by 0 bases, with 11 bases left in between. CDR1 and CDR2 from the germline V gene are SGHRS and YFSETQ. The CDR3 consists of 13 residues. DNA for the CDR3: TGCGCCAGCCGGGCGGGGAGCTCCTACGAGCAGTACTTC. Translated: CASRAGSSYEQYF. Full variable domain (outside the CDR3, taken from reference TRBV5-1 and TRBJ2-7): KAGVTQTPRYLIKTRGQQVTLSCSPISGHRSVSWYQQTPGQGLQFLFEYFSETQRNKGNFPGRFSGRQFSNSRSEMNVSTLELGDSALYLCASRAGSSYEQYFGPGTRLTVT.